This T cell receptor (beta chain) came from a study of blood T cell repertoires in COVID-19. V lost 4 bases, J lost 1 base, and 13 bases lay in between. Germline assignment: CDR1 SNHLY and CDR2 FYNNEI. The CDR3 sequence is 15 residues long. Libraries were prepared by immunoSEQ multiplex PCR; TCRdb keeps only in-frame clonotypes and omits some of them. The repertoire holds hundreds of thousands of clones, with approximately 88% as singletons. The rearrangement uses TRBV2 and TRBJ1-1; the D is unclear. The source is a woman aged 25 to 39 with COVID-19, enrolled during active disease. Sequencing used peripheral blood. The CDR3 bases are TGTGCCAGCAGTGCGGAGGCCCTAGGGAACACTGAAGCTTTCTTT. Encoded protein: CASSAEALGNTEAFF.